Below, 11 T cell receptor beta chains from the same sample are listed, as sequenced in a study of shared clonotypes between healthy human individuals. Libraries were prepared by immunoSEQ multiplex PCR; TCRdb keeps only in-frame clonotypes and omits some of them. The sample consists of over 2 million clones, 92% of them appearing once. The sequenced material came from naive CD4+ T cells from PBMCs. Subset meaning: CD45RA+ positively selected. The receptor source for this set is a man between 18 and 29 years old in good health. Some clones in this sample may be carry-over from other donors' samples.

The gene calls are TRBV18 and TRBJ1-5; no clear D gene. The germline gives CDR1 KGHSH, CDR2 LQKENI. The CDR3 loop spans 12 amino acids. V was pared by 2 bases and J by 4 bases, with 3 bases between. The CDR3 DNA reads TGTGCCAGCTCACCAACAAATCAGCCCCAGCATTTT. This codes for CASSPTNQPQHF.

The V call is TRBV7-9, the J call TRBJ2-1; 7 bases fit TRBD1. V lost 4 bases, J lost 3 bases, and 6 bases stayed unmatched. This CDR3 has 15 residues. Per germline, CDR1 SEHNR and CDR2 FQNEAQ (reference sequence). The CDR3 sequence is CASSSTGRDYNEQFF. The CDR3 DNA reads TGTGCCAGCAGCTCGACAGGGCGAGACTACAATGAGCAGTTCTTC.

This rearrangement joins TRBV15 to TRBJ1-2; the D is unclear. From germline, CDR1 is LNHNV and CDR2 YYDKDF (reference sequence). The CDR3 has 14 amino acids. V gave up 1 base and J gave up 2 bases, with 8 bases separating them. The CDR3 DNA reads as TGTGCCACCAGCAGAGGTGGCAGGAACTATGGCTACACCTTC. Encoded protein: CATSRGGRNYGYTF.

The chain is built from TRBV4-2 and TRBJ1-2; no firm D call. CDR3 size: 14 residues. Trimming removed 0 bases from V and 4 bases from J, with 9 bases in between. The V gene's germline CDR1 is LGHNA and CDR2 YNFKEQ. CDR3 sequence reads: CASSQEGGPYGYTF. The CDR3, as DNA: TGTGCCAGCAGCCAAGAGGGTGGGCCCTATGGCTACACCTTC.

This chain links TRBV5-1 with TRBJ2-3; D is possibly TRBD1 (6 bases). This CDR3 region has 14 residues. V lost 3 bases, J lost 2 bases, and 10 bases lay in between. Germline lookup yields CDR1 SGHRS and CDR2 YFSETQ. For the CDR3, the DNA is TGCGCCAGCAGCTACCAGGGGCCCACAGATACGCAGTATTTT. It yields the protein CASSYQGPTDTQYF.

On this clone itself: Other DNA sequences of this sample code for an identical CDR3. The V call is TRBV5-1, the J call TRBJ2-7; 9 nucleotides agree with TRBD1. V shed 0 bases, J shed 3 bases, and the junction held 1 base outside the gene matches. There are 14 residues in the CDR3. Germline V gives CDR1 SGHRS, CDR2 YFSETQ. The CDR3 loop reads CASSLVTGGYEQYF. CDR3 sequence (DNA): TGCGCCAGCAGCTTGGTGACAGGGGGCTACGAGCAGTACTTC.

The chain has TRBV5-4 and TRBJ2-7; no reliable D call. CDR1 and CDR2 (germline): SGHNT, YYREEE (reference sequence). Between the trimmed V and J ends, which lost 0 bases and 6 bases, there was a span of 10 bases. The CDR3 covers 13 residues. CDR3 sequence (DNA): TGTGCCAGCAGCTTGGAATCCCTCGGCGAGCAGTACTTC. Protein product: CASSLESLGEQYF.

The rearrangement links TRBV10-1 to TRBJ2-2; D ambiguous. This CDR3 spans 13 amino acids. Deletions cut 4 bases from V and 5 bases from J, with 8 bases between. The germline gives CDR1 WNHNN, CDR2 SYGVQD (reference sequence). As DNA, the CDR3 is TGCGCCAGCAGTGCCGACATTACCGGGGAGCTGTTTTTT. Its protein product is CASSADITGELFF.

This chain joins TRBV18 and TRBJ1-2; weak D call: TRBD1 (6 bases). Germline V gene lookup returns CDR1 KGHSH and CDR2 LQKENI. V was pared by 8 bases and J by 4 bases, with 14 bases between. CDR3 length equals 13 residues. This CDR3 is CASASGQSYGYTF. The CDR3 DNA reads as TGTGCCAGCGCCTCGGGACAAAGCTATGGCTACACCTTC.

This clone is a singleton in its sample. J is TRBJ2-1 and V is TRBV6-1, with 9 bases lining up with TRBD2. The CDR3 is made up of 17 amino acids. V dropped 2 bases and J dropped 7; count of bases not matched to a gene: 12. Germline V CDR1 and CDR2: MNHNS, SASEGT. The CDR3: CASSEYQGGRGINEQFF. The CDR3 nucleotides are TGTGCCAGCAGTGAATATCAAGGCGGGAGGGGGATAAATGAGCAGTTCTTC.

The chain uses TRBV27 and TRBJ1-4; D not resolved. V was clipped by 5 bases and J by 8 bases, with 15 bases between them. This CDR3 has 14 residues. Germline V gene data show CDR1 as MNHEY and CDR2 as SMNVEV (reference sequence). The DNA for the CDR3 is TGTGCCAGCAGTCCGACCCAGAACGCGGAAAAACTGTTTTTT. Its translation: CASSPTQNAEKLFF.